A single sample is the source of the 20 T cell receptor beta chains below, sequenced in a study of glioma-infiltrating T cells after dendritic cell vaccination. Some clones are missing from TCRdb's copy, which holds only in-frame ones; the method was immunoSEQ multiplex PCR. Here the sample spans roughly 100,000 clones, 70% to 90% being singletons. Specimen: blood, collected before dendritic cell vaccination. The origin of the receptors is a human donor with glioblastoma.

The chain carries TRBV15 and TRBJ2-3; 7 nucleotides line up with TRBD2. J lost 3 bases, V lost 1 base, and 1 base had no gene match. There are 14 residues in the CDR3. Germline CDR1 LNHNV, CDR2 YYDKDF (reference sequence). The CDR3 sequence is CATSRVGGTDTQYF. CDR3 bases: TGTGCCACCAGCAGAGTGGGGGGGACAGATACGCAGTATTTT.

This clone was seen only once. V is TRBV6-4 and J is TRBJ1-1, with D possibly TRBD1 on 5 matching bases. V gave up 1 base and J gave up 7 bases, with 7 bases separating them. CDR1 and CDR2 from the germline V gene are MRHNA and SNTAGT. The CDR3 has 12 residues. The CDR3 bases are TGTGCCAGCAGTGACTGGGGCGGTGAAGCTTTCTTT. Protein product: CASSDWGGEAFF.

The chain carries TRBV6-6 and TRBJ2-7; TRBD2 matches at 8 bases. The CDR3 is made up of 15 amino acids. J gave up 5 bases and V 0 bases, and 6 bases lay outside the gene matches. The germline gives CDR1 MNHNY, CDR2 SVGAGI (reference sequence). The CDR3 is CASSYSRTSRHEQYF. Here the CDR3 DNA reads TGTGCCAGCAGTTACTCTCGGACTAGCCGCCACGAGCAGTACTTC.

The CDR3 spells CAIKSRNTEAFF. CDR3 DNA: TGTGCCATCAAAAGTAGGAACACTGAAGCTTTCTTT. The rearrangement uses TRBV10-3 and TRBJ1-1; D remains ambiguous. The V gene lost 7 bases and the J gene lost 1 base, with 7 bases spanning the gap. This CDR3 has 12 residues. Germline CDR1 is ENHRY and CDR2 is SYGVKD.

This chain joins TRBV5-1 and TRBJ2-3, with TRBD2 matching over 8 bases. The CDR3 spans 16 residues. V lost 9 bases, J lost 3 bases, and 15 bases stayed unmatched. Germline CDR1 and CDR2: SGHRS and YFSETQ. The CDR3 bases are TGCGCCACGTCGGAGGGTAGCGGGATGGGGACAGATACGCAGTATTTT. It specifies CATSEGSGMGTDTQYF. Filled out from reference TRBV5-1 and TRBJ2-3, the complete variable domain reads KAGVTQTPRYLIKTRGQQVTLSCSPISGHRSVSWYQQTPGQGLQFLFEYFSETQRNKGNFPGRFSGRQFSNSRSEMNVSTLELGDSALYLCATSEGSGMGTDTQYFGPGTRLTVL.

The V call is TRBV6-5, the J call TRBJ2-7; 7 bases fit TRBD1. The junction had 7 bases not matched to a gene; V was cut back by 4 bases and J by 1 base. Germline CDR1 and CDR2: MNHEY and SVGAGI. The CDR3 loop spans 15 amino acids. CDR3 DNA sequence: TGTGCCAGCAGTTCCTCAGGGACAGCATCCTACGAGCAGTACTTC. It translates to CASSSSGTASYEQYF.

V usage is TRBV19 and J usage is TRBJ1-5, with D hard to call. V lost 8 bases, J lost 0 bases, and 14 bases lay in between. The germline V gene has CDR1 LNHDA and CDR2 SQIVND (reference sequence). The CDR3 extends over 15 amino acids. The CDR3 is CASLDGASSNQPQHF. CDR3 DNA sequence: TGTGCCAGTTTAGACGGAGCTTCTAGCAATCAGCCCCAGCATTTT.

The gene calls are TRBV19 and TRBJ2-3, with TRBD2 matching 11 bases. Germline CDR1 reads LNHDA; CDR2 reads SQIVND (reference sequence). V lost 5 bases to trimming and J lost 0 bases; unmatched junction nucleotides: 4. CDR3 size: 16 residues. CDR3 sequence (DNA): TGTGCCAGTAGTCTGGGACTAGCGGCTAGCACAGATACGCAGTATTTT. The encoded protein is CASSLGLAASTDTQYF.

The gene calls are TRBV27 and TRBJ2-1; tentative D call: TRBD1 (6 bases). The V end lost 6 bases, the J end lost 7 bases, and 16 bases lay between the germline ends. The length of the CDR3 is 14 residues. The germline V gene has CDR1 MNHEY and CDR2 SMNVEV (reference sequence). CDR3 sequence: CASSTRGFWNEQFF. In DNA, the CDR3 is TGTGCCAGCAGCACCAGGGGTTTTTGGAATGAGCAGTTCTTC.

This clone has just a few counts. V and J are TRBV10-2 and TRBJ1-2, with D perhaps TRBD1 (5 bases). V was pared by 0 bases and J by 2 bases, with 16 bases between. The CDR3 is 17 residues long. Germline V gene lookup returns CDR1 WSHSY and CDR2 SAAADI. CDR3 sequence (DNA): TGCGCCAGCAGTGAGTCGACTCTAGGGGCTATCAACTATGGCTACACCTTC. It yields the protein CASSESTLGAINYGYTF.

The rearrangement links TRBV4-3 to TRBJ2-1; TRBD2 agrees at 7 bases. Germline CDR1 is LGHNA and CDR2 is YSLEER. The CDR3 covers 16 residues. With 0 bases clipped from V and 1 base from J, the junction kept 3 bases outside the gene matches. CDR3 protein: CASSQELAQSYNEQFF. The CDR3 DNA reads TGCGCCAGCAGCCAAGAACTAGCGCAATCCTACAATGAGCAGTTCTTC.

The CDR3 is CAWAGGYEQFF. Here the CDR3 DNA reads TGTGCCTGGGCAGGGGGGTATGAGCAGTTCTTC. The rearrangement uses TRBV30 and TRBJ2-1; tentative D call: TRBD1 (7 bases). With 5 bases removed from V and 8 bases from J, the gap between germline ends came to 10 bases. The CDR3 has 11 amino acids. Germline CDR1 and CDR2: GTSNPN and SVGIG (reference sequence).

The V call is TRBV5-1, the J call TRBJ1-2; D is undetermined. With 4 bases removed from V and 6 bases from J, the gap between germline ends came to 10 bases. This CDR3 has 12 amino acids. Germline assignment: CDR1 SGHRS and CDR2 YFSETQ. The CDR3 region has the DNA TGCGCCAGCAGCCAATCCCGAGATGGCTACACCTTC. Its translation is CASSQSRDGYTF. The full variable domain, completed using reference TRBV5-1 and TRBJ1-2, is KAGVTQTPRYLIKTRGQQVTLSCSPISGHRSVSWYQQTPGQGLQFLFEYFSETQRNKGNFPGRFSGRQFSNSRSEMNVSTLELGDSALYLCASSQSRDGYTFGSGTRLTVV.

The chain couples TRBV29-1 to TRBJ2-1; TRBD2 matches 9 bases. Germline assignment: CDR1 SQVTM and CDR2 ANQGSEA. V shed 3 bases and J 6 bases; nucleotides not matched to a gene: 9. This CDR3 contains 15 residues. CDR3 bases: TGCAGCGTTGACGGGCGGGAGGGCCCGATCAATGAGCAGTTCTTC. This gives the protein CSVDGREGPINEQFF.

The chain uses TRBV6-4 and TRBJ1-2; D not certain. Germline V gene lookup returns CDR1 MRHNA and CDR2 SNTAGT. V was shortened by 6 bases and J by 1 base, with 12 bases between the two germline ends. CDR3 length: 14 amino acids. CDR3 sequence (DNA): TGTGCCAGCAGCGAAGCCGGGAGTAACTATGGCTACACCTTC. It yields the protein CASSEAGSNYGYTF.

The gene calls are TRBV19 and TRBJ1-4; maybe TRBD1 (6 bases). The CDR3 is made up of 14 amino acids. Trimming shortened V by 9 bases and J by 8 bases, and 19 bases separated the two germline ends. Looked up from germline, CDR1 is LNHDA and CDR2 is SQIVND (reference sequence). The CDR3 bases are TGTGCCAGATGCTATAAACAGGGCGGAGAAAAACTGTTTTTT. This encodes CARCYKQGGEKLFF.

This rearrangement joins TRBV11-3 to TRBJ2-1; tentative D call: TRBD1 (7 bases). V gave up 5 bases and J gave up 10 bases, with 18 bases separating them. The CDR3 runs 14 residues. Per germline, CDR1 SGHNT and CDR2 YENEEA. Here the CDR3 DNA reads TGTGCCAGCAGCCCGGGGGACAGAGGCGAGGAGCAGTTCTTC. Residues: CASSPGDRGEEQFF.

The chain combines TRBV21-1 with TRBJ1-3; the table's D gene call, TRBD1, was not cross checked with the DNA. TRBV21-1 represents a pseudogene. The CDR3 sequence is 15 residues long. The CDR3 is CASSMIQASGNTIYF. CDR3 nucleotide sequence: TGTGCCAGCAGCATGATACAGGCCTCTGGAAACACCATATATTTT.

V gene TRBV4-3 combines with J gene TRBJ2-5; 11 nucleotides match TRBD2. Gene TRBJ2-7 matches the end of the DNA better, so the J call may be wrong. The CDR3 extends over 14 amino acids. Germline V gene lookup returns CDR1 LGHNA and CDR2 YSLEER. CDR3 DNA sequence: TGCGCCAGCAGTCGTTCCGGACTAGCGGGCGAGCAGTACTTC. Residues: CASSRSGLAGEQYF.

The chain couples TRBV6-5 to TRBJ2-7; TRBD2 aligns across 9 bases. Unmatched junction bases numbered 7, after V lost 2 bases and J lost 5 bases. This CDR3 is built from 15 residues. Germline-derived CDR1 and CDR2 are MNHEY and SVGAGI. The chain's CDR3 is CASSYRQTSGDEQYF. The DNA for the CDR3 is TGTGCCAGCAGTTACCGACAGACTAGCGGCGACGAGCAGTACTTC.